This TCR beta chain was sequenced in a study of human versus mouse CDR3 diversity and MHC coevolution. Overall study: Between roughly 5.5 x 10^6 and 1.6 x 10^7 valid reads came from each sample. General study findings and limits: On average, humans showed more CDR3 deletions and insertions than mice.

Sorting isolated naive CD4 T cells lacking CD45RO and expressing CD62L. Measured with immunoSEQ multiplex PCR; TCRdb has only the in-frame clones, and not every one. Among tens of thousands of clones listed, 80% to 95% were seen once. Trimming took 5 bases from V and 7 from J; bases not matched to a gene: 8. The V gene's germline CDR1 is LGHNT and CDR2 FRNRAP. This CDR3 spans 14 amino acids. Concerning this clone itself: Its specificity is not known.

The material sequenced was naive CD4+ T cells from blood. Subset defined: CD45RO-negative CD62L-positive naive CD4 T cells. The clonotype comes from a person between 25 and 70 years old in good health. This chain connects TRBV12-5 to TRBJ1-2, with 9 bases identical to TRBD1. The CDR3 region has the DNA TGTGCTAGTGGTACCCATACAGGGGGCCTTGGCTACACCTTC. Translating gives CASGTHTGGLGYTF.